These 24 T cell receptor beta chains were sequenced from one sample in a study of T-cell reconstitution after alpha-beta-depleted transplantation in children. TCRbeta library construction was performed incorporating unique molecular identifiers. TCRdb analysed the PCR reads with MiXCR anew, one entry per CDR3 protein. The table lists roughly 670,000 distinct CDR3 sequences, around 12% of them singletons. The source material was PBMCs, sampled before TCRalphabeta/CD19-depleted stem cell transplant. Receptors were obtained from a girl aged 2 to 9 with congenital amegakaryocytic thrombocytopenia, due to receive a stem cell transplant.

This clonotype was counted ten times or more. The rearrangement uses TRBV20-1 and TRBJ2-7; TRBD2 might be the D (5 bases). From germline, CDR1 is DFQATT and CDR2 SNEGSKA (reference sequence). V lost 3 bases to trimming and J lost 0 bases, with 18 bases between them. CDR3 length: 16 amino acids. CDR3 DNA sequence: TGCAGTGCTAGGGACTCTCTGTGGTATAGCTCCTACGAGCAGTACTTC. As protein: CSARDSLWYSSYEQYF.

This rearrangement joins TRBV4-1 to TRBJ2-2; TRBD2 matches 9 bases. CDR3 length equals 17 residues. V gave up 0 bases and J gave up 2 bases; unmatched junction bases: 4. Germline V CDR1 and CDR2: MGHRA, YSYEKL. The DNA for the CDR3 is TGCGCCAGCAGCCAAGATTCGCTAGCGGGAAACACCGGGGAGCTGTTTTTT. Translated, it gives CASSQDSLAGNTGELFF.

At least ten counts were recorded for this clonotype. At one of its ends the junction is not consistent with the germline gene, which may arise from a read error. The chain recombines TRBV5-1 with TRBJ2-1; D unclear. In germline, CDR1 is SGHRS, CDR2 YFSETQ. The CDR3 spans 13 residues. CDR3: CASRGDSHNEQFF. CDR3 bases: TGCGCCAGCAGAGGAGACTCCCACAATGAGCAGTTCTTC.

This clonotype was seen many times. The genes are TRBV5-1 and TRBJ1-1; perhaps TRBD1 as D (6 bases). Between the trimmed V and J ends, which lost 2 bases and 1 base, there was a span of 12 bases. The V gene's germline CDR1 is SGHRS and CDR2 YFSETQ. The CDR3 extends over 15 amino acids. CDR3 region: CASSLQGDGNTEAFF. CDR3 coding DNA: TGCGCCAGCAGCTTACAGGGAGACGGGAACACTGAAGCTTTCTTT.

This clonotype was seen many times. This sequence joins TRBV11-3 and TRBJ2-1, with D perhaps TRBD2 (5 bases). This CDR3 has 16 amino acids. Germline assignment: CDR1 SGHNT and CDR2 YENEEA. The ends were cut back, 1 base at V and 1 base at J, with 11 bases in the middle. This CDR3 is CASSLGGVASYNEQFF. As DNA, the CDR3 is TGTGCCAGCAGCTTAGGGGGTGTAGCGTCCTACAATGAGCAGTTCTTC. Variable domain in full (rest from reference TRBV11-3 and TRBJ2-1): EAGVVQSPRYKIIEKKQPVAFWCNPISGHNTLYWYLQNLGQGPELLIRYENEEAVDDSQLPKDRFSAERLKGVDSTLKIQPAELGDSAVYLCASSLGGVASYNEQFFGPGTRLTVL.

This clonotype came up many times. The V and J genes are TRBV10-3 and TRBJ2-1; D is perhaps TRBD1 or TRBD2 (5 bases each). CDR1 and CDR2 from the germline V gene are ENHRY and SYGVKD. V lost 3 bases and J 0 bases, leaving 9 bases between the germline ends. The length of the CDR3 is 15 residues. The chain's CDR3 is CAISDPGRSYNEQFF. CDR3 DNA: TGTGCCATCAGTGACCCGGGACGCTCCTACAATGAGCAGTTCTTC.

There are a few counts of this clonotype. The J gene is TRBJ2-2, the V gene TRBV10-3; 10 nucleotides match TRBD2. CDR1 is ENHRY and CDR2 is SYGVKD in the germline V gene. The CDR3 length is 14 residues. V trimming: 10 bases; J trimming: 5 bases; junction bases outside the gene matches: 7. CDR3 DNA sequence: TGTGCCACCCACTTAGCGGGAGGAACCGGGGAGCTGTTTTTT. Protein sequence: CATHLAGGTGELFF.

This clonotype came up a few times. CDR3 DNA sequence: TGCAGTGCTTCCGGGACAACTACTAACTATGGCTACACCTTC. This translates into CSASGTTTNYGYTF. The gene calls are TRBV20-1 and TRBJ1-2, with D possibly TRBD1 on 6 matching bases. V was shortened by 5 bases and J by 0 bases, with 13 bases between the two germline ends. The CDR3 loop spans 14 amino acids. The germline V gene has CDR1 DFQATT and CDR2 SNEGSKA (reference sequence).

This clonotype came up many times. This chain's CDR3 is CASSLPDPDYGYTF. CDR3 DNA sequence: TGCGCCAGCAGCTTGCCAGACCCGGACTATGGCTACACCTTC. The chain couples TRBV5-1 to TRBJ1-2; no definite D call. V shed 1 base and J shed 3 bases, with 10 bases lying between them. The germline gives CDR1 SGHRS, CDR2 YFSETQ. There are 14 residues in the CDR3.

This clonotype was recorded many times. This CDR3 is CASSAARETQYF. The CDR3 coding sequence is TGTGCCAGCAGCGCGGCGAGGGAGACCCAGTACTTC. The gene calls are TRBV11-2 and TRBJ2-5; D unclear. The CDR3 runs to 12 residues. Trimming pared 5 bases from V and 5 bases from J, leaving 9 bases between. The germline CDR1 and CDR2 sequences are SGHAT and FQNNGV.

This rearrangement joins TRBV5-1 to TRBJ2-1; 8 positions agree with TRBD2. The V gene's germline CDR1 is SGHRS and CDR2 YFSETQ. The CDR3 extends over 14 amino acids. V gave up 4 bases and J gave up 4 bases; unmatched junction bases: 4. The CDR3 loop reads CASSAGGNYNEQFF. CDR3 sequence (DNA): TGCGCCAGCAGCGCGGGGGGAAATTACAATGAGCAGTTCTTC.

V is TRBV5-5 and J is TRBJ1-1; D is unclear. Germline V gene data show CDR1 as SGHKS and CDR2 as YYEKEE (reference sequence). With 4 bases removed from V and 3 bases from J, the gap between germline ends came to 16 bases. The CDR3 has 15 amino acids. The CDR3 region has the DNA TGTGCCAGCAGCCCCATCGTCAGGCAGGACACTGAAGCTTTCTTT. This codes for CASSPIVRQDTEAFF.

V is TRBV9 and J is TRBJ2-5; a possible D gene is TRBD2 (6 bases). This CDR3 has 17 amino acids. V was cut by 3 bases and J by 5 bases, with 23 bases left in between. Germline V lookup: CDR1 SGDLS, CDR2 YYNGEE. CDR3 sequence: CASSGSTSGLLAETQYF. The DNA of the CDR3 is TGTGCCAGCAGCGGATCTACCTCGGGGCTCCTAGCGGAGACCCAGTACTTC.

This chain uses TRBV20-1 with TRBJ2-7, with 10 bases fitting TRBD1. The CDR3 length is 14 residues. The V gene end was trimmed by 4 bases and the J gene end by 3 bases; junction bases not matched to a gene: 6. Germline CDR1 and CDR2: DFQATT and SNEGSKA (reference sequence). CDR3 region: CSAKGTGEHYEQYF. In DNA form, the CDR3 reads TGCAGTGCTAAGGGGACAGGGGAGCACTACGAGCAGTACTTC.

With regard to this clonotype: The germline gene is not matched at one end of the junction; a read error may be the cause. This rearrangement joins TRBV7-9 to TRBJ2-7; 10 nucleotides match TRBD2. This CDR3 comprises 17 residues. The germline CDR1 and CDR2 sequences are SEHNR and FQNEAQ (reference sequence). CDR3 nucleotide sequence: TGTTCCAGCAGCGCGACCAAGACTAGCGGGTGGTCCTACGAGCAGTACTTC. Encoded protein: CSSSATKTSGWSYEQYF.

The CDR3: CASSLELATDTQYF. The CDR3 nucleotides read TGTGCCAGCAGCTTAGAGCTAGCGACAGATACGCAGTATTTT. This chain connects TRBV7-6 to TRBJ2-3, with D maybe TRBD2 (6 bases). The CDR3 is 14 amino acids. The germline CDR1 and CDR2 sequences are SGHVS and FNYEAQ. V dropped 1 base and J dropped 3 bases, with 8 bases sitting between them.

This clonotype came up many times. The chain is built from TRBV5-1 and TRBJ2-3, with D perhaps assigned TRBD1 or TRBD2 (5 bases each). The CDR3 is 14 amino acids. The V end was cut by 6 bases, the J end by 2 bases, with 13 bases between. Germline CDR1 reads SGHRS; CDR2 reads YFSETQ. The CDR3, as DNA: TGCGCCAGCAAAACCGGGACCGTCACAGATACGCAGTATTTT. As protein: CASKTGTVTDTQYF.

This clonotype was detected many times. The J gene is TRBJ2-1, the V gene TRBV20-1; 10 bases are shared with TRBD2. CDR3 length: 18 amino acids. The V gene end was trimmed by 3 bases and the J gene end by 10 bases; junction bases not matched to a gene: 21. CDR1 is DFQATT and CDR2 is SNEGSKA in the germline V gene (reference sequence). The CDR3 loop is CSASFTKTPSGGTGEQFF. CDR3 DNA sequence: TGCAGTGCTAGCTTCACGAAAACCCCTAGCGGGGGCACGGGGGAGCAGTTCTTC.

This clonotype occurred a few times. The J gene is TRBJ1-2, the V gene TRBV5-1, with D tentatively TRBD1 (5 bases). The CDR3 sequence is 15 residues long. The germline CDR1 and CDR2 sequences are SGHRS and YFSETQ. Trimming removed 7 bases at V and 4 bases at J, with 20 bases between. The CDR3 protein is CASSLGGSQAYGYTF. The DNA for the CDR3 is TGCGCCAGCTCCCTCGGGGGAAGTCAGGCCTATGGCTACACCTTC.

This chain connects TRBV20-1 to TRBJ1-4; D ambiguous. There are 17 residues in the CDR3. The V gene's germline CDR1 is DFQATT and CDR2 SNEGSKA (reference sequence). As DNA, the CDR3 is TGCTGCGCTAGAGACGAAGTTGAGAGGGCGTGGCAGGAAAAACTGTTTTTT. Residues: CCARDEVERAWQEKLFF.

This clonotype was seen a single time. The chain links TRBV20-1 to TRBJ1-3; D gene uncertain. The CDR3 length is 15 residues. Germline V gene sequence: CDR1 DFQATT, CDR2 SNEGSKA (reference sequence). The V end was cut by 2 bases, the J end by 2 bases, with 13 bases between. CDR3 nucleotide sequence: TGCAGTGCTAGATCGTCCACCCCCCCTGGAAACACCATATATTTT. Its protein is CSARSSTPPGNTIYF.

This rearrangement joins TRBV18 to TRBJ2-3, with TRBD2 identical over 8 bases. J was trimmed by 2 bases and V by 2 bases; bases with no gene match: 9. Germline CDR1 KGHSH, CDR2 LQKENI. The CDR3 spans 17 residues. The CDR3: CASSPMGLGDTTDTQYF. In DNA, the CDR3 is TGTGCCAGCTCACCAATGGGACTAGGGGATACCACAGATACGCAGTATTTT.

Ten or more counts support this clonotype. CDR3: CASSLMGTSGMNTQYF. CDR3 sequence (DNA): TGCGCCAGCAGCCTCATGGGGACTAGCGGGATGAATACGCAGTATTTT. This rearrangement joins TRBV5-1 to TRBJ2-3; 13 bases align to TRBD2. CDR1 is SGHRS, CDR2 YFSETQ, per germline. V lost 4 bases to trimming and J lost 7 bases; unmatched junction nucleotides: 9. The CDR3 is made up of 16 amino acids.

This clonotype came up a few times. The chain has TRBV20-1 and TRBJ2-2; D assignment may be TRBD1 or TRBD2 (5 bases each). Germline values: CDR1 DFQATT, CDR2 SNEGSKA (reference sequence). The V and J ends lost 5 bases and 6 bases respectively, with 16 bases between them. CDR3 length: 14 amino acids. DNA for the CDR3: TGCAGTGCTGCAATGGGACCCCCGCCCGGGGAGCTGTTTTTT. Protein product: CSAAMGPPPGELFF.